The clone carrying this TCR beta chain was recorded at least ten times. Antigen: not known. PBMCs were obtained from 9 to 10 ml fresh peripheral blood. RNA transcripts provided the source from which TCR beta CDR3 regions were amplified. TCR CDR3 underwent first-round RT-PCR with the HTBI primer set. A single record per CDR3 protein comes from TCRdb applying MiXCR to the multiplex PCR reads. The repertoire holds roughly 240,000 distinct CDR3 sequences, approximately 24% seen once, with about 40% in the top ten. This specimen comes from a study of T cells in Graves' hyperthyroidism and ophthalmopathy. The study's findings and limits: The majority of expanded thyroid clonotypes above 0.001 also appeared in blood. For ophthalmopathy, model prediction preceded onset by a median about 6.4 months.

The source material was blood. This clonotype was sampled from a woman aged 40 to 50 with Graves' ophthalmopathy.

The CDR3 region has the DNA TGTGCCAGCAGTTTGGGCGGAAGCTCCTATAATTCACCCCTCCACTTT. Translated: CASSLGGSSYNSPLHF. The chain is built from TRBV12-3 or TRBV12-4 and TRBJ1-6; D gene uncertain. CDR3 length equals 16 residues. The V gene lost 3 bases and the J gene lost 0 bases, with 9 bases spanning the gap.